The sequence of this TCR beta chain was determined in a study of OX40 agonist ivuxolimab in advanced cancers. As regards this clone: Antigen unknown.

Repertoires were generated with immunoSEQ multiplex PCR, while TCRdb's copy carries only in-frame clones and drops some. Among tens of thousands of clones listed, approximately 88% were seen once. General study points: Some patients without response likewise showed low normalized clonal expansion.

The sequenced sample was CD4+ or CD8+ T cells sorted from blood, obtained in a trial of the OX40 agonist ivuxolimab. The origin of this receptor is an adult with an advanced solid tumor such as melanoma, head and neck, liver or kidney cancer.

CDR3 sequence (DNA): TGTGCCATCAGTGGGCCGGACAGGGGGGAATACGAGCAGTACTTC. This codes for CAISGPDRGEYEQYF. The chain carries TRBV10-3 and TRBJ2-7, with TRBD1 matching 10 bases. Losses at the gene ends were 4 bases for V and 4 bases for J; bases not matched to a gene: 7. There are 15 residues in the CDR3. From germline, CDR1 is ENHRY and CDR2 SYGVKD.